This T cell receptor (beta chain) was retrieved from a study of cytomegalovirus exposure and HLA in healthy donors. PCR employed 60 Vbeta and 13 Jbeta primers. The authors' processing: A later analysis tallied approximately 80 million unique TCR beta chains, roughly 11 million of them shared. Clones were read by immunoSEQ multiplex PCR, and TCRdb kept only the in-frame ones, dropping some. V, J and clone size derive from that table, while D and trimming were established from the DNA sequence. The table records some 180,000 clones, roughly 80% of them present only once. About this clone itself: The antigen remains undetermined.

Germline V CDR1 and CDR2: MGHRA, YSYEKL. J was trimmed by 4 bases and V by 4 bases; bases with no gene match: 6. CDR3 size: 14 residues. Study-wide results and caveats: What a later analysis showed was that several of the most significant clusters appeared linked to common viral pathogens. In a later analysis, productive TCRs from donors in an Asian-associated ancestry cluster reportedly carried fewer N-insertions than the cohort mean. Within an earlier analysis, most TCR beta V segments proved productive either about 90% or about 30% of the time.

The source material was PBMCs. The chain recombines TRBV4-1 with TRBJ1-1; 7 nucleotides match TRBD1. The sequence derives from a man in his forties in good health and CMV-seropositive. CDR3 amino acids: CASSRTGDSTEAFF. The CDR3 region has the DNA TGCGCCAGCAGCCGAACAGGGGATAGCACTGAAGCTTTCTTT.